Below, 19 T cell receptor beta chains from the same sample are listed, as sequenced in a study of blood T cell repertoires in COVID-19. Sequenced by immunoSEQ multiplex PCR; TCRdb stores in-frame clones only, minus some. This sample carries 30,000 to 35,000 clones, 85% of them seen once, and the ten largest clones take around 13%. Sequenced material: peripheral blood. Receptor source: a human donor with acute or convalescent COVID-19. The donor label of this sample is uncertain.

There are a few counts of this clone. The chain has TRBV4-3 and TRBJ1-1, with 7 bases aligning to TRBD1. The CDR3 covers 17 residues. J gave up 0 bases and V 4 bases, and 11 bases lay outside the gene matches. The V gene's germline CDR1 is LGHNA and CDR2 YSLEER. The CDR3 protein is CASSPSRGRFMNTEAFF. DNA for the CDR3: TGCGCCAGCAGCCCGTCCAGGGGGAGATTCATGAACACTGAAGCTTTCTTT.

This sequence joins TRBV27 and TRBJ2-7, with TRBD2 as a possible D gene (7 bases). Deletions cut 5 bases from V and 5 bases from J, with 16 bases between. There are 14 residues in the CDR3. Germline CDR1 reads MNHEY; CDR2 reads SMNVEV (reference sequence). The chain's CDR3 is CASSRSGGENEQYF. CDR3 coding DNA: TGTGCCAGCAGTCGTTCGGGGGGCGAAAACGAGCAGTACTTC.

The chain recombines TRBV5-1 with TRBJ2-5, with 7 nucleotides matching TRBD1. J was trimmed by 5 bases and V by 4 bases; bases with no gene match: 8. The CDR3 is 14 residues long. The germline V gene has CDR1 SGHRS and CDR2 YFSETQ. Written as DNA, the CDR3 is TGCGCCAGCAGCCCGGGACAGAATTGGGAGACCCAGTACTTC. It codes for CASSPGQNWETQYF.

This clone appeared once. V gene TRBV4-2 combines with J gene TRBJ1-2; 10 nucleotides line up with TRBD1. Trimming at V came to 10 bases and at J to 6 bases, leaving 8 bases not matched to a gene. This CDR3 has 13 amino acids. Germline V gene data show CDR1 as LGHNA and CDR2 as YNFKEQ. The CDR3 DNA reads TGTGCCACGCTTCAGACAGGGGGCCATGGCTACACCTTC. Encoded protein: CATLQTGGHGYTF.

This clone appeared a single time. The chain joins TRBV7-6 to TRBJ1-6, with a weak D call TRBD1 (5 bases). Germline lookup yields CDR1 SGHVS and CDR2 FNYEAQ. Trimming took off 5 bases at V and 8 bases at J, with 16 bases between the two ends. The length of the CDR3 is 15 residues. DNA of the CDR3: TGTGCCAGCAGCCCTCGGGGAGGGGCCGATTCACCCCTCCACTTT. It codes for CASSPRGGADSPLHF.

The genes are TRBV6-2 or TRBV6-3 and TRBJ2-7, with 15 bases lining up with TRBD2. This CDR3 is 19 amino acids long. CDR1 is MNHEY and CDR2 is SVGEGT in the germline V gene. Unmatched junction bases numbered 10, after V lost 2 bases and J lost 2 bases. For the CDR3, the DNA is TGTGCCAGCAGTTACAGACTTGGACTAGCGGGAGGGCTACCCTACGAGCAGTACTTC. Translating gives CASSYRLGLAGGLPYEQYF.

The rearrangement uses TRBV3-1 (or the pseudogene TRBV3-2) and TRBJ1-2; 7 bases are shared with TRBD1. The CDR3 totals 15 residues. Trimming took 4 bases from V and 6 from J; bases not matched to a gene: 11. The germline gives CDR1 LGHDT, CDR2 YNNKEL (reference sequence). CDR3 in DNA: TGTGCCAGCAGCCGCCGGGACAGCCGGGTAAATGGCTACACCTTC. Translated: CASSRRDSRVNGYTF.

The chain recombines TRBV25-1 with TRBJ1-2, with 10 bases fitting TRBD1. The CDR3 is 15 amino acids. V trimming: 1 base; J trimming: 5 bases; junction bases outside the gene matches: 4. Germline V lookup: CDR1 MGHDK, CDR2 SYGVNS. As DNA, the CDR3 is TGTGCCAGCAGTGAATTGGGGACAGGGGAGTATGGCTACACCTTC. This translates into CASSELGTGEYGYTF.

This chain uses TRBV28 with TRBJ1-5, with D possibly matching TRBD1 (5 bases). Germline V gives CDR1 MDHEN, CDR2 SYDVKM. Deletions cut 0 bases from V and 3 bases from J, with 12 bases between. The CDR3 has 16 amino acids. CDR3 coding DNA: TGTGCCAGCAGTTTATGGGTAGCAGGGTTCAATCAGCCCCAGCATTTT. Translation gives CASSLWVAGFNQPQHF.

The CDR3 coding sequence is TGTGCCAGCAGCCAGGGGACAGGGGGCCCCAACTATGGCTACACCTTC. It specifies CASSQGTGGPNYGYTF. This chain connects TRBV3-1 (or the pseudogene TRBV3-2) to TRBJ1-2; 12 positions agree with TRBD1. The CDR3 runs to 16 residues. V trimming: 3 bases; J trimming: 2 bases; junction bases outside the gene matches: 4. CDR1 is LGHDT and CDR2 is YNNKEL in the germline V gene (reference sequence).

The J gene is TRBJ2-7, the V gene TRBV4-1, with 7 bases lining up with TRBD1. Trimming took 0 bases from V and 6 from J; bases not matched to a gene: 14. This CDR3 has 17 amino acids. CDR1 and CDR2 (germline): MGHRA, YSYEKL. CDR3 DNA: TGCGCCAGCAGCCAAGAGAGGGGGCGAGAGGGCCAGCGCGAGCAGTACTTC. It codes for CASSQERGREGQREQYF.

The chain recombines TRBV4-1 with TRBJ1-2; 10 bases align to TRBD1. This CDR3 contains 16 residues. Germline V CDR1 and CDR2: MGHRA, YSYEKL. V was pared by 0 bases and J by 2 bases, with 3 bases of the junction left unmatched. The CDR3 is CASSQEPGQGNYGYTF. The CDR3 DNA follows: TGCGCCAGCAGCCAAGAACCGGGACAGGGGAACTATGGCTACACCTTC.

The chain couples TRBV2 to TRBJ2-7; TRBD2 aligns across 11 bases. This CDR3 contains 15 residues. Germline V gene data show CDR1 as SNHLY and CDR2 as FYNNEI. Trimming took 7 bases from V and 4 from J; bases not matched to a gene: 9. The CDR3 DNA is TGTGCCAGCAAAGAAGGGTCTAGCGGGAGGTACGAGCAGTACTTC. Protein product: CASKEGSSGRYEQYF.

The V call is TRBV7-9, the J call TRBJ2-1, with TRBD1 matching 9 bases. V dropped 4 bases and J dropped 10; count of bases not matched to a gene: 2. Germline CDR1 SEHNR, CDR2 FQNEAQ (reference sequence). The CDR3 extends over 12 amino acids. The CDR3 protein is CASSSTGGEQFF. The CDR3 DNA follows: TGTGCCAGCAGCTCGACAGGGGGGGAGCAGTTCTTC.

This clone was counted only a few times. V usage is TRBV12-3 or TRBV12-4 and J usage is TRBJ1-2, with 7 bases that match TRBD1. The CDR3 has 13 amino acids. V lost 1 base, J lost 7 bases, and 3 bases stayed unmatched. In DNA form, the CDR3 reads TGTGCCAGCAGTTTAGGACAGGGCCGTGGCTACACCTTC. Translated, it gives CASSLGQGRGYTF.

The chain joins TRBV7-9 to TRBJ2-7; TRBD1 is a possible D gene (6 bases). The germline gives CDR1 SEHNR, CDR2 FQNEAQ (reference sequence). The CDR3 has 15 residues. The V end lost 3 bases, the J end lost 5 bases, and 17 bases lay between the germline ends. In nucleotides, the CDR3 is TGTGCCAGCAGCTTTACCCAGGGGAAGAGCCACGAGCAGTACTTC. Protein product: CASSFTQGKSHEQYF.

CDR3 in DNA: TGTGCCAGCAGAGCGGTTGGAAGCACAGATACGCAGTATTTT. It encodes CASRAVGSTDTQYF. The chain is built from TRBV27 and TRBJ2-3, with D possibly matching TRBD2 (5 bases). Germline V gives CDR1 MNHEY, CDR2 SMNVEV (reference sequence). V lost 6 bases to trimming and J lost 0 bases, with 10 bases between them. There are 14 residues in the CDR3.

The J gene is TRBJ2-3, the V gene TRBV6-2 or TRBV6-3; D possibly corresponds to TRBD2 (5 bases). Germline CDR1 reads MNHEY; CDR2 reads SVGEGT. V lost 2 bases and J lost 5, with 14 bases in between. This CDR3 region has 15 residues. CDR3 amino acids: CASSYVNLARDTQYF. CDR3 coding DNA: TGTGCCAGCAGTTACGTGAATTTAGCGAGAGATACGCAGTATTTT.

CDR3 sequence: CASFRGQGAYEQYF. Written as DNA, the CDR3 is TGTGCCAGCTTCCGGGGACAGGGAGCCTACGAGCAGTACTTC. The chain carries TRBV6-5 and TRBJ2-7; TRBD1 matches at 9 bases. The CDR3 runs to 14 residues. Losses at the gene ends were 8 bases for V and 2 bases for J; bases not matched to a gene: 7. Germline V lookup: CDR1 MNHEY, CDR2 SVGAGI.